This TCR beta chain appears in the sequencing data of a study of regulatory T cells in long-lasting Graves disease. Study background: The study enrolled newly diagnosed Graves' patients on antithyroid drugs under 3 months. General study points: Having few samples may have compromised the accuracy. Those with persistent Graves' had less TCR diversity than newly diagnosed patients.

Documented time point: newly diagnosed GD, antithyroid drugs for less than 3 months. Isolated PBMC RNA provided the starting material for the TCR library. The sample holds many counts of this clonotype. Its antigen remains unknown. HTBI primers from iRepertoire and Arm-PCR of CDR3 regions yielded the TCR beta libraries. Each CDR3 protein is one row after TCRdb ran MiXCR on the multiplex PCR reads. The sample has around 400,000 distinct CDR3 sequences; roughly a sixth are singletons. The receptor was derived from a female donor with Graves disease. The sequences come from peripheral blood mononuclear cells (PBMCs), collected at new diagnosis, from a patient treated with antithyroid drugs.

The CDR3 region has the DNA TGTGCCAACCCGACACAGCGAAGGGGCACGTATGGCTACACCTTC. It is translated as CANPTQRRGTYGYTF. This rearrangement joins TRBV2 to TRBJ1-2; a possible D gene is TRBD1 (5 bases). The CDR3 has 15 residues. Deletions cut 10 bases from V and 5 bases from J, with 23 bases between. Germline V gene data show CDR1 as SNHLY and CDR2 as FYNNEI. Variable domain in full (rest from reference TRBV2 and TRBJ1-2): EPEVTQTPSHQVTQMGQEVILRCVPISNHLYFYWYRQILGQKVEFLVSFYNNEISEKSEIFDDQFSVERPDGSNFTLKIRSTKLEDSAMYFCANPTQRRGTYGYTFGSGTRLTVV.